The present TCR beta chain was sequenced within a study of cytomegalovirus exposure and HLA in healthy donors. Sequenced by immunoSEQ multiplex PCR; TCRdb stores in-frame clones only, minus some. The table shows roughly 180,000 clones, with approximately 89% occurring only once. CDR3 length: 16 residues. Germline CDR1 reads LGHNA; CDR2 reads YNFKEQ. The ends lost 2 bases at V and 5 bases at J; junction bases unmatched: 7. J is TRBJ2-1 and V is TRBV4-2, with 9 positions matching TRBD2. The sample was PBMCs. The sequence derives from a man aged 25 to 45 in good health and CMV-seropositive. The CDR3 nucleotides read TGTGCCAGCAGCCAAACAAGCGGGGGGTCAAACAATGAGCAGTTCTTC. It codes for CASSQTSGGSNNEQFF.